Presented here are 29 T cell receptor beta chains from one specimen sequenced in a study of shared clonotypes between healthy human individuals. As defined, naive CD8 cells were CD45RO-negative and positively selected for CCR7, with terminally differentiated effector memory CD45RA+ cells excluded. Using immunoSEQ multiplex PCR, the repertoire was profiled, and TCRdb retains in-frame clones only, with some absent. The table lists hundreds of thousands of clones, more than 85% of them singletons. The sequenced material came from naive CD8+ T cells sorted from blood. Receptors originate from a man aged 25 to 45 in good health.

The rearrangement links TRBV19 to TRBJ2-7; no clear D gene. Trimming cost V 6 bases and J 0 bases, with 15 bases left between them. Per the germline V gene, CDR1 is LNHDA and CDR2 is SQIVND (reference sequence). The length of the CDR3 is 15 residues. CDR3 nucleotide sequence: TGTGCCAGTAGCCCCTTTTTGAGCAGCTCCTACGAGCAGTACTTC. This codes for CASSPFLSSSYEQYF. Full variable domain (rest looked up from reference TRBV19 and TRBJ2-7): DGGITQSPKYLFRKEGQNVTLSCEQNLNHDAMYWYRQDPGQGLRLIYYSQIVNDFQKGDIAEGYSVSREKKESFPLTVTSAQKNPTAFYLCASSPFLSSSYEQYFGPGTRLTVT.

This chain links TRBV2 with TRBJ1-4; 7 bases match TRBD1. V shed 7 bases and J 5 bases; nucleotides not matched to a gene: 7. The CDR3 extends over 14 amino acids. The V gene's germline CDR1 is SNHLY and CDR2 FYNNEI. The CDR3 is CASKLRQGNEKLFF. In nucleotides, the CDR3 is TGTGCCAGCAAGTTAAGACAGGGAAATGAAAAACTGTTTTTT. Based on the CDR3 plus reference TRBV2 and TRBJ1-4, the full variable domain is EPEVTQTPSHQVTQMGQEVILRCVPISNHLYFYWYRQILGQKVEFLVSFYNNEISEKSEIFDDQFSVERPDGSNFTLKIRSTKLEDSAMYFCASKLRQGNEKLFFGSGTQLSVL.

V and J are TRBV19 and TRBJ2-2; D is possibly TRBD2 (6 bases). The CDR3 consists of 13 residues. Trimming took off 7 bases at V and 5 bases at J, with 11 bases between the two ends. Germline V CDR1 and CDR2: LNHDA, SQIVND (reference sequence). This CDR3 is CASNQGLTGELFF. The CDR3 DNA reads as TGTGCCAGTAACCAGGGACTGACCGGGGAGCTGTTTTTT.

This clone was seen once. Other DNA sequences in this sample translate to the same CDR3. The genes are TRBV18 and TRBJ2-7, with TRBD1 matching over 10 bases. Germline trimming cut 4 bases from V and 4 bases from J; bases unmatched to any gene: 4. The CDR3 is made up of 14 amino acids. Germline V CDR1 and CDR2: KGHSH, LQKENI. In DNA, the CDR3 is TGTGCCAGCTCACTGGGACAGGGGACGTACGAGCAGTACTTC. Translated, it gives CASSLGQGTYEQYF.

About this clone itself: In the same sample, other DNA sequences code for this CDR3. The chain links TRBV6-5 to TRBJ2-1, with TRBD2 matching 7 bases. The CDR3 runs to 15 residues. Germline V lookup: CDR1 MNHEY, CDR2 SVGAGI. The J segment lost 2 bases and the V segment lost 2 bases, leaving 3 bases of the junction unmatched. Written as DNA, the CDR3 is TGTGCCAGCAGTTACGGGCTAGCGGCCTACAATGAGCAGTTCTTC. Amino acids: CASSYGLAAYNEQFF.

The rearrangement links TRBV19 to TRBJ2-1, with D hard to call. Trimming shortened V by 0 bases and J by 7 bases, and 7 bases separated the two germline ends. The CDR3 runs to 13 residues. The germline V gene has CDR1 LNHDA and CDR2 SQIVND (reference sequence). The CDR3 protein is CASSIDLWNEQFF. The CDR3 region has the DNA TGTGCCAGTAGTATAGATCTCTGGAATGAGCAGTTCTTC.

The chain carries TRBV7-9 and TRBJ2-7; 8 bases are a match to TRBD2. With 2 bases clipped from V and 3 bases from J, the junction kept 9 bases outside the gene matches. CDR1 is SEHNR and CDR2 is FQNEAQ in the germline V gene (reference sequence). The CDR3 totals 16 residues. In DNA form, the CDR3 reads TGTGCCAGCAGCTTAACGGCGGGAGGTCTCGGCTACGAGCAGTACTTC. This sequence encodes CASSLTAGGLGYEQYF.

V and J are TRBV7-2 and TRBJ2-7, with TRBD2 identical over 8 bases. The CDR3 spans 15 residues. J was trimmed by 1 base and V by 1 base; bases with no gene match: 3. In germline, CDR1 is SGHTA, CDR2 FQGNSA. Written as DNA, the CDR3 is TGTGCCAGCAGCTTAGGTAGCGGGACTTCCTACGAGCAGTACTTC. It codes for CASSLGSGTSYEQYF.

J is TRBJ2-1 and V is TRBV19, with 11 bases lining up with TRBD2. CDR1 LNHDA and CDR2 SQIVND come from the germline V gene (reference sequence). Unmatched junction bases numbered 1, after V lost 6 bases and J lost 6 bases. The CDR3 length is 13 residues. The CDR3 coding sequence is TGTGCCAGTAGGACTAGCGGGATCAATGAGCAGTTCTTC. This codes for CASRTSGINEQFF.

This sequence joins TRBV28 and TRBJ2-1; 8 positions agree with TRBD2. Trimming removed 2 bases from V and 8 bases from J; junction bases left unmatched: 8. Germline loops: CDR1 MDHEN, CDR2 SYDVKM. The CDR3 totals 15 residues. CDR3: CASSLTSGSGDEQFF. The CDR3 nucleotides read TGTGCCAGCAGTTTAACGAGCGGGAGTGGGGATGAGCAGTTCTTC.

The chain is built from TRBV15 and TRBJ1-2; D not resolved. Deletions cut 0 bases from V and 6 bases from J, with 14 bases between. The germline V gene has CDR1 LNHNV and CDR2 YYDKDF (reference sequence). The CDR3 spans 15 residues. The CDR3 spells CATSREGSPPDGYTF. The CDR3 bases are TGTGCCACCAGCAGAGAGGGGTCCCCTCCGGATGGCTACACCTTC.

This chain uses TRBV18 with TRBJ2-5; 10 nucleotides line up with TRBD2. Germline-derived CDR1 and CDR2 are KGHSH and LQKENI. With 6 bases clipped from V and 4 bases from J, the junction kept 5 bases outside the gene matches. The CDR3 covers 14 residues. The CDR3 here is CASSLPSGRETQYF. CDR3 DNA sequence: TGTGCCAGCTCGCTTCCTAGCGGGAGAGAGACCCAGTACTTC.

The chain combines TRBV5-7 with TRBJ2-1, with D uncertain. TRBV5-7 is sorted into the ORF group, with uncertain function. Trimming took off 4 bases at V and 3 bases at J, with 20 bases between the two ends. This CDR3 comprises 17 residues. The CDR3 DNA is TGTGCCAGCAGCCCGCATGCGATAGTCGGCTACTACAATGAGCAGTTCTTC. This codes for CASSPHAIVGYYNEQFF.

V and J are TRBV7-6 and TRBJ2-5, with 13 bases aligning to TRBD2. Germline V gene sequence: CDR1 SGHVS, CDR2 FNYEAQ. The V gene end was trimmed by 4 bases and the J gene end by 1 base; junction bases not matched to a gene: 12. This CDR3 comprises 19 residues. The CDR3 spells CASSSKWPGLAGSQETQYF. For the CDR3, the DNA is TGTGCCAGCAGCTCGAAGTGGCCGGGACTAGCGGGGTCCCAAGAGACCCAGTACTTC.

V gene TRBV6-5 combines with J gene TRBJ2-7; D tentatively reads TRBD1 or TRBD2 (5 bases each). Germline values: CDR1 MNHEY, CDR2 SVGAGI. The CDR3 has 14 amino acids. The V and J ends lost 0 bases and 4 bases respectively, with 10 bases between them. CDR3 DNA sequence: TGTGCCAGCAGTTACTCCCTAGCAGGGTACGAGCAGTACTTC. Protein sequence: CASSYSLAGYEQYF.

V is TRBV29-1 and J is TRBJ2-2; maybe TRBD1 (5 bases). V gave up 1 base and J gave up 7 bases, with 16 bases separating them. CDR1 is SQVTM, CDR2 ANQGSEA, per germline. This CDR3 spans 15 amino acids. CDR3 sequence: CSVEVYQGRVGELFF. The CDR3 DNA is TGCAGCGTTGAAGTTTACCAGGGCCGGGTCGGGGAGCTGTTTTTT.

The rearrangement uses TRBV5-4 and TRBJ2-1, with a possible D match to TRBD2 (6 bases). This CDR3 comprises 12 residues. The V end lost 1 base, the J end lost 12 bases, and 11 bases lay between the germline ends. The V gene's germline CDR1 is SGHNT and CDR2 YYREEE (reference sequence). This CDR3 is CASSLWGDRQFF. Here the CDR3 DNA reads TGTGCCAGCAGCTTGTGGGGGGACCGGCAGTTCTTC.

The chain combines TRBV5-4 with TRBJ2-6; D is unresolved. This CDR3 is 13 amino acids long. The V gene's germline CDR1 is SGHNT and CDR2 YYREEE (reference sequence). V lost 2 bases and J lost 0, with 0 bases in between. This CDR3 is CASSFSGANVLTF. The DNA of the CDR3 is TGTGCCAGCAGCTTCTCTGGGGCCAACGTCCTGACTTTC. Together with reference TRBV5-4 and TRBJ2-6, the CDR3 gives the full variable domain: ETGVTQSPTHLIKTRGQQVTLRCSSQSGHNTVSWYQQALGQGPQFIFQYYREEENGRGNFPPRFSGLQFPNYSSELNVNALELDDSALYLCASSFSGANVLTFGAGSRLTVL.

V is TRBV11-2 and J is TRBJ2-7; D is perhaps TRBD2 (5 bases). The germline V and J ends were trimmed by 5 bases and 4 bases, with 15 bases remaining between them. Germline lookup yields CDR1 SGHAT and CDR2 FQNNGV. This CDR3 region has 14 residues. DNA of the CDR3: TGTGCCAGCAGCCTAACTAGTTTAGATTACGAGCAGTACTTC. Translating it yields CASSLTSLDYEQYF.

This clone was counted once. The chain links TRBV13 to TRBJ1-2; 7 bases line up with TRBD1. With V trimmed by 5 bases and J by 8 bases, 8 bases remained unmatched. Germline assignment: CDR1 PRHDT and CDR2 FYEKMQ (reference sequence). The CDR3 consists of 13 residues. The CDR3 DNA follows: TGTGCCAGCAGCCGGAGCAGGACAGGCGGCTACACCTTC. It specifies CASSRSRTGGYTF.

The rearrangement links TRBV7-8 to TRBJ2-2, with D possibly matching TRBD2 (7 bases). V lost 4 bases and J lost 6, with 15 bases in between. The CDR3 length is 15 residues. Germline lookup yields CDR1 SGHVS and CDR2 FQNEAQ. CDR3 DNA sequence: TGTGCCAGCAGCTCGGGGGGCCCCCTGTCCGGGGAGCTGTTTTTT. Its protein product is CASSSGGPLSGELFF.

The chain carries TRBV5-1 and TRBJ2-7; D might be TRBD2 (6 bases). The germline V gene encodes CDR1 SGHRS and CDR2 YFSETQ. This CDR3 comprises 14 residues. Trimming stripped 4 bases from V and 4 bases from J, with 15 bases between. The CDR3 coding sequence is TGCGCCAGCAGCGTCGGGACTGGAGGTTACGAGCAGTACTTC. It is translated as CASSVGTGGYEQYF.

This clone has a single count. V gene TRBV25-1 combines with J gene TRBJ2-7; TRBD1 matches at 7 bases. Looked up from germline, CDR1 is MGHDK and CDR2 is SYGVNS. The CDR3 has 14 amino acids. V lost 3 bases and J lost 3; bases outside the gene matches: 5. CDR3 amino acids: CASSETGKDYEQYF. CDR3 DNA: TGTGCCAGCAGTGAGACAGGGAAAGACTACGAGCAGTACTTC.

The chain employs TRBV5-6 and TRBJ2-6; 8 positions match TRBD1. Germline V lookup: CDR1 SGHDT, CDR2 YYEEEE. V lost 2 bases and J lost 0; bases outside the gene matches: 10. CDR3 size: 19 residues. CDR3: CASSFSRDRLDSGANVLTF. In DNA form, the CDR3 reads TGTGCCAGCAGCTTCAGCCGGGACAGGTTAGACTCTGGGGCCAACGTCCTGACTTTC.

The rearrangement links TRBV7-9 to TRBJ2-3, with a weak D call TRBD2 (6 bases). The V and J ends lost 5 bases and 1 base respectively, with 10 bases between them. The CDR3 consists of 14 residues. Germline-derived CDR1 and CDR2 are SEHNR and FQNEAQ (reference sequence). The DNA of the CDR3 is TGTGCCAGCAGCCCTAGCGCACGCACAGATACGCAGTATTTT. This translates into CASSPSARTDTQYF.

The V gene is TRBV9, the J gene TRBJ2-7; D gene unclear. Germline V gives CDR1 SGDLS, CDR2 YYNGEE. The ends were cut back, 0 bases at V and 7 bases at J, with 14 bases in the middle. The CDR3 sequence is 14 residues long. The CDR3 DNA is TGTGCCAGCAGCGTAGAATTTGAGCCTAGAGAGCAGTACTTC. It translates to CASSVEFEPREQYF.

The gene calls are TRBV6-4 and TRBJ2-3, with 9 nucleotides matching TRBD2. The V and J ends lost 3 bases and 2 bases, in that order; junction bases with no gene match: 6. CDR1 is MRHNA, CDR2 SNTAGT, per germline. The CDR3 extends over 16 amino acids. The CDR3 DNA sequence: TGTGCCAGCAGTGATCTGGCGGGAGGGAACACAGATACGCAGTATTTT. Protein: CASSDLAGGNTDTQYF.

The chain recombines TRBV11-2 with TRBJ2-7; tentatively, D is TRBD2 (6 bases). The V gene lost 3 bases and the J gene lost 1 base, with 10 bases spanning the gap. The CDR3 contains 14 residues. The germline gives CDR1 SGHAT, CDR2 FQNNGV. The CDR3 region has the DNA TGTGCCAGCAGCTTCTCGCGGGGTTCCTACGAGCAGTACTTC. Translating it yields CASSFSRGSYEQYF.

The rearrangement joins TRBV5-1 to TRBJ2-4; D is tentatively TRBD1 or TRBD2 (5 bases each). With 4 bases removed from V and 2 bases from J, the gap between germline ends came to 16 bases. This CDR3 is 16 amino acids long. Germline assignment: CDR1 SGHRS and CDR2 YFSETQ. The CDR3 loop is CASSPDKGVTKNIQYF. CDR3 sequence (DNA): TGCGCCAGCAGCCCGGACAAGGGAGTTACCAAAAACATTCAGTACTTC.